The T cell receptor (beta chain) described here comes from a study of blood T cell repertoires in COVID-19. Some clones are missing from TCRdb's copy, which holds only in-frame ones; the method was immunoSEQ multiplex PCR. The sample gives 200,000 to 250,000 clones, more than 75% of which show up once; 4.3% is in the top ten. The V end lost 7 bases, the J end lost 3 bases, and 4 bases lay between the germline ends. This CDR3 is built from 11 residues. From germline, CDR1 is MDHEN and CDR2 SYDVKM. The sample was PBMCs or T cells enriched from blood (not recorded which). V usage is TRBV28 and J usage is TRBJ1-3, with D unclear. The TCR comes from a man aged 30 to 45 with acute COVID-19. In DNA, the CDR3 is TGTGCCAGCACCAATGGAAACACCATATATTTT. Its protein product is CASTNGNTIYF.